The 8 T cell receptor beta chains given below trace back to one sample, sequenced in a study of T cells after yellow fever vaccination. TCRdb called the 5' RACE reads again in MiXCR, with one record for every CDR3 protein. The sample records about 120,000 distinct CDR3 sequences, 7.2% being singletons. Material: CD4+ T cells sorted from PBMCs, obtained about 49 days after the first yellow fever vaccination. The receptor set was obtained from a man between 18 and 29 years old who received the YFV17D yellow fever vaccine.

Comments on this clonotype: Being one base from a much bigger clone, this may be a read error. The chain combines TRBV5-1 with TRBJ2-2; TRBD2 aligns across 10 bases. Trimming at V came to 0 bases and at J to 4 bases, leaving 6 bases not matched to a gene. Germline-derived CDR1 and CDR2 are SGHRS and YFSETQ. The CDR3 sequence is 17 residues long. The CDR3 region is CASSLEWLAGVTGELFF. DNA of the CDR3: TGCGCCAGCAGCTTGGAATGGCTAGCGGGGGTCACCGGGGAGCTGTTTTTT.

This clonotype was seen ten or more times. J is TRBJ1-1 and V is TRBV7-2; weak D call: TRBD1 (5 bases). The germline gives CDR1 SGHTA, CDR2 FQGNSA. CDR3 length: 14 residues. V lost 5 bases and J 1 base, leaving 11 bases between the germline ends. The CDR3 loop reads CASSPVGGNTEAFF. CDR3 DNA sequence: TGTGCCAGCAGCCCCGTGGGGGGGAACACTGAAGCTTTCTTT. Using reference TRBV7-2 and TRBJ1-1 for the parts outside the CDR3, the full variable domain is GAGVSQSPSNKVTEKGKDVELRCDPISGHTALYWYRQSLGQGLEFLIYFQGNSAPDKSGLPSDRFSAERTGGSVSTLTIQRTQQEDSAVYLCASSPVGGNTEAFFGQGTRLTVV.

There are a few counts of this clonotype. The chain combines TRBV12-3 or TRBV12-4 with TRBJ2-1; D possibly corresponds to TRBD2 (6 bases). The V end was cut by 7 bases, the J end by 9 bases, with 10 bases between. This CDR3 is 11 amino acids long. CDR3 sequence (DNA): TGTGCCAGCACCCTCGGGAGTGAGCAGTTCTTC. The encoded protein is CASTLGSEQFF.

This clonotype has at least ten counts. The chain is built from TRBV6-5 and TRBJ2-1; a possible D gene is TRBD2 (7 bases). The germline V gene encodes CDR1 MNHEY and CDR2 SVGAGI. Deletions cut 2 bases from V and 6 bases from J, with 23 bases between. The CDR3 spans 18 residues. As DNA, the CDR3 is TGTGCCAGCAGTTACCGGAACGCGCGGGGGCCCATGAGCAATGAGCAGTTCTTC. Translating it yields CASSYRNARGPMSNEQFF.

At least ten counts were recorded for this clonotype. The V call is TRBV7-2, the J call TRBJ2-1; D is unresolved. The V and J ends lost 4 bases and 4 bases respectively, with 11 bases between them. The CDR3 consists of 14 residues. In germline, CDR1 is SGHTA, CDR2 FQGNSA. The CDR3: CASSSVSSYNEQFF. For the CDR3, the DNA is TGTGCCAGCAGCTCGGTGAGCTCGTACAATGAGCAGTTCTTC.

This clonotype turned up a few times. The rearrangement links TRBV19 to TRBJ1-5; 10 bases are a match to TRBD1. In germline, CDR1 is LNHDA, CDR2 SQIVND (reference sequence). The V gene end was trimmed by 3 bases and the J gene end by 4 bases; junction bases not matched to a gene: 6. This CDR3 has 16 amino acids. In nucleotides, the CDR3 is TGTGCCAGTAGTATTGGGACAGGGGCCCGAAATCAGCCCCAGCATTTT. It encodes CASSIGTGARNQPQHF.

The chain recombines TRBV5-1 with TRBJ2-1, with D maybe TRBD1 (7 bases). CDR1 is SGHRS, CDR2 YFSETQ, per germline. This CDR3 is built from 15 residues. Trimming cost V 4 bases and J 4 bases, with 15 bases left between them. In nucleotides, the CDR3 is TGCGCCAGCAGCCCCCAGGGGGGTCAGTACAATGAGCAGTTCTTC. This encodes CASSPQGGQYNEQFF.

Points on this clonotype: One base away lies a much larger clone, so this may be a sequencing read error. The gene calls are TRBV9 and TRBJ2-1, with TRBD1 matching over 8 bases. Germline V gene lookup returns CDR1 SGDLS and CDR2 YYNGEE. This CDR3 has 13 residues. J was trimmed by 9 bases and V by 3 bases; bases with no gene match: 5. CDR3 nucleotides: TGTGCCAGCAGCGCTTACAGGGGGGTTGAGCAGTTCTTC. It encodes CASSAYRGVEQFF.